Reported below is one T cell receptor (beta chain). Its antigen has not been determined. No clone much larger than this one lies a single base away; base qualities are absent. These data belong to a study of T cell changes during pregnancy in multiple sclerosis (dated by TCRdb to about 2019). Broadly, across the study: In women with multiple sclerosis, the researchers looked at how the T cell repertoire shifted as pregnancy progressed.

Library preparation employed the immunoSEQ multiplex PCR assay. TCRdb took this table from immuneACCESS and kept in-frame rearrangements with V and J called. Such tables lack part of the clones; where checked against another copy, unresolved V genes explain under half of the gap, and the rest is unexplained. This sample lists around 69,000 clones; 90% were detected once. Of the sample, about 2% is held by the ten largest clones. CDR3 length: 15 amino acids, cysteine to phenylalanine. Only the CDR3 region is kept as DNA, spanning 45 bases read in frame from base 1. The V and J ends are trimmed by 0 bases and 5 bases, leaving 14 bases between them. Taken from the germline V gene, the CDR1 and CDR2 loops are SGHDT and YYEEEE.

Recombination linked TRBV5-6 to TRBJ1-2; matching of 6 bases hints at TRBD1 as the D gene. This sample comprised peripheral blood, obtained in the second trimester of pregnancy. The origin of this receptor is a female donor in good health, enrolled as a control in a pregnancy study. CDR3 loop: CASSLVRGPLYGYTF. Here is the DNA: TGTGCCAGCAGCTTGGTGCGGGGGCCCCTTTATGGCTACACCTTC.